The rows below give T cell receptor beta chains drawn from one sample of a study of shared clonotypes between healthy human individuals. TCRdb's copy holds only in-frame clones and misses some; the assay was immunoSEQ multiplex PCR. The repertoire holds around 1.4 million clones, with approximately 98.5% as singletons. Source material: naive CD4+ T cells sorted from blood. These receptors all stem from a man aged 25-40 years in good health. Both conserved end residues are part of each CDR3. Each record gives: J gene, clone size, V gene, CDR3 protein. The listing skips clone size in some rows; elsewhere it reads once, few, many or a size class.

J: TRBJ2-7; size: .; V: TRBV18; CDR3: CASSPLAGDNHEQYF
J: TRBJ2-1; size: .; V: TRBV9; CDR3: CASSPGLAGDEQFF
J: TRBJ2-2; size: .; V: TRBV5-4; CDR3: CASSTGLKNTGELFF
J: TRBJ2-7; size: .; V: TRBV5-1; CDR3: CASSLGGSGSPDEQYF
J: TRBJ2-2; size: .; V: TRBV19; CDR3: CASSTPGPLGDWNTGELFF
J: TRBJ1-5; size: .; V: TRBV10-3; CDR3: CAISDSLSNQPQHF
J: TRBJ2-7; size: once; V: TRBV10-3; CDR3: CATFDRGAYEQYF
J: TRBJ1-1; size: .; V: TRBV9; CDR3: CASSVAPTGGEAFF
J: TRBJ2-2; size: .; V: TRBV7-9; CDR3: CASSPAGLGGELFF
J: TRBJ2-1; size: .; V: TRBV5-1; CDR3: CASSLARGNEQFF
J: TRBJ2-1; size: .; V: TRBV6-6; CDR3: CASSYDGTRTYNEQFF
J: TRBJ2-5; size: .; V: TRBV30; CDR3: CAWSVTWEETQYF
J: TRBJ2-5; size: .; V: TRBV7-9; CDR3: CASSLLPMRGETQYF
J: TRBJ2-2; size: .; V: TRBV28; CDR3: CASLQPVGELFF
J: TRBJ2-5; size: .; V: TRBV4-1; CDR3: CASSQARTIGSPETQYF
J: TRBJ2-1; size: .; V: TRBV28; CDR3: CASTDPGQRMFF
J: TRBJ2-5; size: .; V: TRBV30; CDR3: CAWSVGQLGTQYF
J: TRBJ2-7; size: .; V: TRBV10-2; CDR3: CASSVRPGGLFEQYF
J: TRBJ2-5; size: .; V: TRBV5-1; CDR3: CASSATGSETQYF
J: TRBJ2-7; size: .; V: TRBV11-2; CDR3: CASSLSTSGIYEQYF
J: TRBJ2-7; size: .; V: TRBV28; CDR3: CASRPPDWPYEQYF
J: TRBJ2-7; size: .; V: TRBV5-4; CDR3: CASSPRTSGSVYEQYF
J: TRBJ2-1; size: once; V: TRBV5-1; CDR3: CASKGGRSSYNEQFF
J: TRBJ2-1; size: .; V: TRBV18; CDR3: CASSPQGVGNEQFF
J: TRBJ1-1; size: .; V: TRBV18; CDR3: CASSRRDRANTEAFF
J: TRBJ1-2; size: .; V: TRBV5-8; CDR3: CASSLTDIYGYTF
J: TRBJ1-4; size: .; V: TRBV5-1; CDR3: CASSLQGSANEKLFF
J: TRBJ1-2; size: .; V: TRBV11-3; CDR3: CASSLDTAKVDYGYTF
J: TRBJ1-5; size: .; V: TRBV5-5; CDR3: CASSLDTVWPQHF
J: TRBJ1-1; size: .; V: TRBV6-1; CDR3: CASSDWQGHTEAFF
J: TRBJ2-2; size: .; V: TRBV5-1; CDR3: CASSLVPGGDSGELFF
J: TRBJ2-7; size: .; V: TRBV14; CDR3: CASSLDRSYEQYF
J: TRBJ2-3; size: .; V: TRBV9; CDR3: CASSFRDSGTQYF
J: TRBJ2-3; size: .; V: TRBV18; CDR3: CASSPKLAGGADTQYF
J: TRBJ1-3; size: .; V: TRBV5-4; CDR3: CASSLFGRNTIYF
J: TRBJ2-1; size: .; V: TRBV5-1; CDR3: CASSSGLAVQYNEQFF
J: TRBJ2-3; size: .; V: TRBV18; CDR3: CASSPPSRGADTQYF
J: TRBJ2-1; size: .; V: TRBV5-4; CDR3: CASSFDYLGNEQFF
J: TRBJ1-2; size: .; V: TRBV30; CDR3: CAWSVRGWNGYTF
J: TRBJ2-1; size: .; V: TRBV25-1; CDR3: CASSLGTYNEQFF
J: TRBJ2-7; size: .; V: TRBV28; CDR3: CAGRASGSSYEQYF
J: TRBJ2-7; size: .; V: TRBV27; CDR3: CASSLTSGIVYEQYF
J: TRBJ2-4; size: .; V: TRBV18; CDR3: CASSPPGGLAKNIQYF
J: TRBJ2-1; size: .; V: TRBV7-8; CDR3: CASSTRGRQGFIYEQFF
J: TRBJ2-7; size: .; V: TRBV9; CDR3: CASSVARTSLIREQYF
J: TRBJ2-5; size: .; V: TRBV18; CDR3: CASSPVGSQETQYF
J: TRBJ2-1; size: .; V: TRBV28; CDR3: CASSFPLGSGRRYEQFF
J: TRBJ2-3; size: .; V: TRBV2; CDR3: CASKKTGGRDTQYF
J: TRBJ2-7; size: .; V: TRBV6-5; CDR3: CASSYSRITYEQYF
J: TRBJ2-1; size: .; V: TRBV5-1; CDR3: CASSARASYNEQFF
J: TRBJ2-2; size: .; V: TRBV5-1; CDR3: CASSLVGGTNTGELFF
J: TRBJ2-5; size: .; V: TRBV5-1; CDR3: CASSPQGQETQYF
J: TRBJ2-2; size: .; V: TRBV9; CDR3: CASSAKMGGELFF
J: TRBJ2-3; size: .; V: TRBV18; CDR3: CASHGTNLWTDTQYF
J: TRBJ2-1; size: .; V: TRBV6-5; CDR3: CASRVQVSGYNEQFF
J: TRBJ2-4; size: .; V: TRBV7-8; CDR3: CASSPGVSGRAAKNIQYF
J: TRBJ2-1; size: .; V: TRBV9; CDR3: CASSARLADEQFF